This record looks at one TCR beta chain sequence and its context. These data are taken from a study of blood T cell repertoires in COVID-19. This CDR3 is 13 amino acids long. Germline V gene sequence: CDR1 SGHNT, CDR2 YENEEA. Trimming cost V 4 bases and J 6 bases; bases outside gene matches: 5. Clones were sequenced by immunoSEQ multiplex PCR, and TCRdb holds only the in-frame ones, with some missing. The sample lists 120,000 or so clones; around 83% were seen once. The J gene is TRBJ1-2, the V gene TRBV11-3; 7 positions match TRBD1. Sequenced material: PBMCs or T cells enriched from blood (not recorded which). The TCR comes from a woman aged 25 to 45 who had recovered from COVID-19. CDR3 DNA: TGTGCCAGCAGCTCGACAGGGAAACATGGCTACACCTTC. Protein: CASSSTGKHGYTF. The whole variable domain, remainder taken from reference TRBV11-3 and TRBJ1-2, is EAGVVQSPRYKIIEKKQPVAFWCNPISGHNTLYWYLQNLGQGPELLIRYENEEAVDDSQLPKDRFSAERLKGVDSTLKIQPAELGDSAVYLCASSSTGKHGYTFGSGTRLTVV.